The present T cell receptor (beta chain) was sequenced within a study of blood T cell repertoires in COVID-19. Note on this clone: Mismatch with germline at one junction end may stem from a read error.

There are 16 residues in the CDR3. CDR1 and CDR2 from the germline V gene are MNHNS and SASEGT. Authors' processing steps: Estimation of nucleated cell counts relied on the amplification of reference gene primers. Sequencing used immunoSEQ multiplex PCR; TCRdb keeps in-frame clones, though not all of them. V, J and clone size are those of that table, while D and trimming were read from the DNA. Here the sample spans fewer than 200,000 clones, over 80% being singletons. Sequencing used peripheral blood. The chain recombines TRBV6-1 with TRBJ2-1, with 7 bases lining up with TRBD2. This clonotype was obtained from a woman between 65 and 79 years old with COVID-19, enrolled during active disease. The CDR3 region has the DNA TGTGCCAGCACTGAACCCTGGGGGAGGGCCATAGATGAGCAGTTCTTC. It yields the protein CASTEPWGRAIDEQFF.